This is a list of T cell receptor beta chains from one sample in a study of T cells after yellow fever vaccination. TCRdb reprocessed the 5' RACE reads with MiXCR, giving one entry per CDR3 protein. The sample lists roughly 74,000 distinct CDR3 sequences, about 6.6% occurring once. The sequences come from CD8+ T cells sorted from PBMCs, collected 5 to 6 days after the first yellow fever vaccination. These receptors all stem from a man between 18 and 35 years old who received the YFV17D yellow fever vaccine. Both conserved end residues are part of each CDR3. D genes are given only for firm matches. Clone size appears in some rows only: once, few, many, or a class for an expanded clone.

j_gene,v_gene,d_gene,abundance,CDR3nt,CDR3aa
TRBJ2-7,TRBV4-1,TRBD1,.,TGCGCCAGCAGCCAGAGGGGGCTGTACGAGCAGTACTTC,CASSQRGLYEQYF
TRBJ1-5,TRBV6-2/TRBV6-3,.,few,TGTGCCAGTACTGACCGCGCCCATCAGCCCCAGCATTTT,CASTDRAHQPQHF
TRBJ2-2,TRBV7-3,.,few,TGTGCCAGCAGCCCAGTAGGGGAATCGAACACCGGGGAGCTGTTTTTT,CASSPVGESNTGELFF
TRBJ1-1,TRBV12-3/TRBV12-4,.,many,TGTGCCAGCAGTTTAGTGTCTGTGAACACTGAAGCTTTCTTT,CASSLVSVNTEAFF
TRBJ1-3,TRBV20-1,.,many,TGCAGTGCTAGAGATAGGAGCTCTGGAAACACCATATATTTT,CSARDRSSGNTIYF
TRBJ1-1,TRBV29-1,.,.,TGCAGCGTTGAGACCCCAGACAGGACGCGGGGCACTGAAGCTTTCTTT,CSVETPDRTRGTEAFF
TRBJ1-2,TRBV6-1,TRBD1,few,TGTGCCAGCAGTGAAACCGGGACAGCCTATGGCTACACCTTC,CASSETGTAYGYTF
TRBJ2-3,TRBV29-1,TRBD2,many,TGCAGCGTTGAAGTCCGCGGGGGACCAGATACGCAGTATTTT,CSVEVRGGPDTQYF
TRBJ1-2,TRBV30,.,few,TGTGCCTGGAGACAATCCCCCCCCGGGAGGGGGTATGGCTACACCTTC,CAWRQSPPGRGYGYTF
TRBJ1-1,TRBV19,.,few,TGTGCCAGTAGTGGGGTGGCGAACACTGAAGCTTTCTTT,CASSGVANTEAFF
TRBJ1-2,TRBV6-5,.,many,TGTGCCAGCAGTTACCGGGCAGAAGTTAACTATGGCTACACCTTC,CASSYRAEVNYGYTF
TRBJ1-6,TRBV6-1,.,many,TGTGCCAGCACTGTGTCGGGGGTAGGCTCACCCCTCCACTTT,CASTVSGVGSPLHF
TRBJ2-2,TRBV30,.,few,TGTGCCTGGACCCCCCCCGGCGGAGGGAACACCGGGGAGCTGTTTTTT,CAWTPPGGGNTGELFF
TRBJ2-3,TRBV7-8,.,many,TGTGCCAGCAGCGGGCCCCTTCCCACAGATACGCAGTATTTT,CASSGPLPTDTQYF
TRBJ2-7,TRBV19,.,few,TGTGCCAGTAGTACAGACTCGGACACCTCCACTGGCTACGAGCAGTACTTC,CASSTDSDTSTGYEQYF
TRBJ2-3,TRBV7-2,.,few,TGTGCCAGCCGTTTGCCCCTCCAGGGGGGGATAAAAGATACGCAGTATTTT,CASRLPLQGGIKDTQYF
TRBJ2-1,TRBV12-5,TRBD1,many,TGTGCTAGTGGTTTCGGGACAGGAGTCTTTGAGCAGTTCTTC,CASGFGTGVFEQFF
TRBJ2-3,TRBV6-5,.,few,TGTGCCAGCAGTTTATGGGGGGACACAGATACGCAGTATTTT,CASSLWGDTDTQYF
TRBJ2-2,TRBV10-3,.,.,TGTGCCATCAGTGCCGGGACCACGAACACCGGGGAGCTGTTTTTT,CAISAGTTNTGELFF
TRBJ1-1,TRBV6-6,.,.,TGTGCCAGCACCAAAGGGCCTGAAGCTTTCTTT,CASTKGPEAFF
TRBJ1-5,TRBV27,.,many,TGTGCCAGCAGTTATACAGGAAACAATCAGCCCCAGCATTTT,CASSYTGNNQPQHF
TRBJ1-6,TRBV12-3/TRBV12-4,.,many,TGTGCCAGCAGTTTGGAGGGGTATTCACCCCTCCACTTT,CASSLEGYSPLHF
TRBJ2-5,TRBV4-1,.,few,TGCGCCAGCAGCGGAGAGTATCGGGACATAGGTGGGGCGGAGACCCAGTACTTC,CASSGEYRDIGGAETQYF
TRBJ1-5,TRBV5-4,TRBD1,many,TGTGCCAGCAGCTCGGGGACAGGGGGGGAAGTACCCCAGCATTTT,CASSSGTGGEVPQHF
TRBJ2-1,TRBV7-6,TRBD2,many,TGTGCCAGCAGCTCAGGGACTAGCGGGGACAATGAGCAGTTCTTC,CASSSGTSGDNEQFF
TRBJ2-3,TRBV7-2,.,many,TGTGCCAGCAGCTTAGACACAGATACGCAGTATTTT,CASSLDTDTQYF
TRBJ2-1,TRBV7-9,TRBD1,few,TGTGCCAGCAGCTTACTTCCCTCCGACAGGGCTCAGTTCTTC,CASSLLPSDRAQFF
TRBJ2-7,TRBV5-6,TRBD1,many,TGTGCCAGCAGCTTACAGGGGGCCGGGAGAGACTACGAGCAGTACTTC,CASSLQGAGRDYEQYF
TRBJ2-3,TRBV11-2,TRBD1,.,TGTGCCAGCAGCTTAGAGGTGACAGGGCCTAATACAGATACGCAGTATTTT,CASSLEVTGPNTDTQYF